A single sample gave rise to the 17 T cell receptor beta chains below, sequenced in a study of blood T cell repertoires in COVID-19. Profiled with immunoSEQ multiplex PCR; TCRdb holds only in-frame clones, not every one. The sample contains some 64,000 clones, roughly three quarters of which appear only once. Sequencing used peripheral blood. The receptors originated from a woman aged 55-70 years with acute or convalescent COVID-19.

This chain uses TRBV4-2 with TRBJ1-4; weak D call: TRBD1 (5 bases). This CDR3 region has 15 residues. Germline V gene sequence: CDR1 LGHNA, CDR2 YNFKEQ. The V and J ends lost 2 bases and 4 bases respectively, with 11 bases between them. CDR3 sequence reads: CASSQLDSLNEKLFF. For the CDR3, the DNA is TGTGCCAGCAGCCAATTAGACAGCCTTAATGAAAAACTGTTTTTT.

Written as DNA, the CDR3 is TGTGCCACCAGCAGAGATGCGGGTCCACTAGCTTCGCGGTTCTTC. Residues: CATSRDAGPLASRFF. The chain combines TRBV15 with TRBJ2-1; D perhaps matches TRBD2 (6 bases). CDR1 and CDR2 from the germline V gene are LNHNV and YYDKDF (reference sequence). V was clipped by 0 bases and J by 15 bases, with 21 bases between them. This CDR3 has 15 amino acids.

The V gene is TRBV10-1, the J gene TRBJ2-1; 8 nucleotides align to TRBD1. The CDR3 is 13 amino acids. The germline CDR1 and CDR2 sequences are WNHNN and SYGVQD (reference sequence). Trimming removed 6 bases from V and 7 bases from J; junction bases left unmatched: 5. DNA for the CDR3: TGCGCCAGCAGCGGGACAGGCTCAAATGAGCAGTTCTTC. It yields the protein CASSGTGSNEQFF.

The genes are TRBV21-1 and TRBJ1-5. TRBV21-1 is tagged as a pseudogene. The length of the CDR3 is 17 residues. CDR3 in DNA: TGTGCCAGCAGCAAAAAAGGGGGACGGGGGGCCAATCAGCCCCAGCATTTT. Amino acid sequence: CASSKKGGRGANQPQHF.

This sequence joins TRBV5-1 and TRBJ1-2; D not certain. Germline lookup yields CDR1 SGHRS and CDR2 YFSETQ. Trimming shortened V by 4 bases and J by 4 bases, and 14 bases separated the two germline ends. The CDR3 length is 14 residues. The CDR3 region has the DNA TGCGCCAGCAGCGAGTCAGTCTCTAGCTATGGCTACACCTTC. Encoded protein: CASSESVSSYGYTF.

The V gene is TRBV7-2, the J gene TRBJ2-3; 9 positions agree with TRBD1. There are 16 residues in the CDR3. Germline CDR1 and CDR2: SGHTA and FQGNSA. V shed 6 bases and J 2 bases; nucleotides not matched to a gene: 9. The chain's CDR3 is CASRSGRTGVTDTQYF. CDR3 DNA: TGTGCCAGCAGGTCGGGGAGGACAGGGGTCACAGATACGCAGTATTTT.

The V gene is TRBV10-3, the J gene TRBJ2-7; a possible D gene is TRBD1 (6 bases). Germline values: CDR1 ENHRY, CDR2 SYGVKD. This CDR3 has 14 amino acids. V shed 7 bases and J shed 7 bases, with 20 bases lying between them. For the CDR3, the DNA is TGTGCCATCAACCCGGGCAGGGGTATATGGGAGCAGTACTTC. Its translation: CAINPGRGIWEQYF.

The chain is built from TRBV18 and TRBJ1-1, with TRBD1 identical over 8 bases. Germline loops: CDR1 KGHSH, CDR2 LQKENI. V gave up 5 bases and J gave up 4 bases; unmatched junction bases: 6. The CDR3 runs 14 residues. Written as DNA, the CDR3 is TGTGCCAGCTCATCCAGACAGGGGATCACTGAAGCTTTCTTT. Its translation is CASSSRQGITEAFF.

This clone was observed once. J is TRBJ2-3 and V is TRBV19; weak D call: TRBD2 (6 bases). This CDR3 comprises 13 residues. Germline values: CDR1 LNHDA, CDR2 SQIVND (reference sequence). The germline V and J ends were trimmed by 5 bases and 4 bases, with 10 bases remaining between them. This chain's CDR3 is CASSAGPADTQYF. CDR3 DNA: TGTGCCAGTAGTGCGGGGCCAGCAGATACGCAGTATTTT.

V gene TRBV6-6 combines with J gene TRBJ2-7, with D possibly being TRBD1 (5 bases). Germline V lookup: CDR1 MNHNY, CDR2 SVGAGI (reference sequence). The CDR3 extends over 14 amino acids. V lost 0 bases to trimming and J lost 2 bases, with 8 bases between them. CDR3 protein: CASSYSRQTYEQYF. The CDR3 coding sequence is TGTGCCAGCAGTTACTCCCGACAGACCTACGAGCAGTACTTC.

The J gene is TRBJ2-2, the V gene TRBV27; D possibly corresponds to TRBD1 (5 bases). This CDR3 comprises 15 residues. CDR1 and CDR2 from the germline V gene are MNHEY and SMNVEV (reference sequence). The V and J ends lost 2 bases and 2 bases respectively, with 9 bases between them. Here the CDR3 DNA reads TGTGCCAGCAGTTTAAACAGGCATAACACCGGGGAGCTGTTTTTT. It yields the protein CASSLNRHNTGELFF.

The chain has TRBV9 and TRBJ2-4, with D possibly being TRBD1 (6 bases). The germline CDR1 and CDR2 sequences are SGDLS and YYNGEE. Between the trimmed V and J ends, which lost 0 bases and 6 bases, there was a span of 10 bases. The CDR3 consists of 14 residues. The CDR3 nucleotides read TGTGCCAGCAGCGTAGCCCCCAGGGGAAACATTCAGTACTTC. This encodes CASSVAPRGNIQYF. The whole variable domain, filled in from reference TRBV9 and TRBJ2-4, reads DSGVTQTPKHLITATGQRVTLRCSPRSGDLSVYWYQQSLDQGLQFLIQYYNGEERAKGNILERFSAQQFPDLHSELNLSSLELGDSALYFCASSVAPRGNIQYFGAGTRLSVL.

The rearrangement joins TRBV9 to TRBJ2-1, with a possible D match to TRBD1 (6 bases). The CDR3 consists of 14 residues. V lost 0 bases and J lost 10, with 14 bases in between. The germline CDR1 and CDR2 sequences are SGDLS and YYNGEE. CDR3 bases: TGTGCCAGCAGCGTAGAAAACAGGGAACAGGAGCAGTTCTTC. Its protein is CASSVENREQEQFF.

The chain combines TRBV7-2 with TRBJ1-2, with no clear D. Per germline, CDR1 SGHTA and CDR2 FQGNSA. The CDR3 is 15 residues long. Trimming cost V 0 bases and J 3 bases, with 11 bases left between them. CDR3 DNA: TGTGCCAGCAGCTTAGCGCGGGCCGGTTACTATGGCTACACCTTC. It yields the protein CASSLARAGYYGYTF.

CDR3 protein: CASSAGQSNSPLHF. The DNA for the CDR3 is TGTGCCAGCAGCGCGGGACAGTCAAATTCACCCCTCCACTTT. This chain connects TRBV7-6 to TRBJ1-6; 7 positions match TRBD1. The CDR3 is made up of 14 amino acids. V lost 5 bases to trimming and J lost 7 bases; unmatched junction nucleotides: 5. Looked up from germline, CDR1 is SGHVS and CDR2 is FNYEAQ.

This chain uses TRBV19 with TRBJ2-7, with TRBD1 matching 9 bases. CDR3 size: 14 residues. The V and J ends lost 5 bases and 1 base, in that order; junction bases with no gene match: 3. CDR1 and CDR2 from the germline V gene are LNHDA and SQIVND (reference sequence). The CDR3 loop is CASSLQGASYEQYF. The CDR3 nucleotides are TGTGCCAGTAGTTTACAGGGGGCATCCTACGAGCAGTACTTC.

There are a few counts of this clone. The CDR3 is CASSLGTGRGELFF. CDR3 sequence (DNA): TGCGCCAGCAGCTTGGGGACAGGGAGAGGGGAGCTGTTTTTT. This chain connects TRBV5-1 to TRBJ2-2, with TRBD1 matching over 8 bases. J gave up 8 bases and V 0 bases, and 3 bases lay outside the gene matches. Germline V CDR1 and CDR2: SGHRS, YFSETQ. The CDR3 extends over 14 amino acids.